The clone carrying this T cell receptor beta chain has a single count. The target antigen is unknown. The source material, RNA transcripts, was used to amplify TCR beta CDR3 regions. TCR CDR3 regions were first amplified by RT-PCR with HTBI primers. TCRdb reprocessed the multiplex PCR reads via MiXCR and lists one record per CDR3 protein. The sample has roughly 500,000 distinct CDR3 sequences, less than 25% seen once. The sample belongs to a study of T cells in Graves' hyperthyroidism and ophthalmopathy. General observations from the study: The model made its ophthalmopathy prediction, and onset followed a median approximately six months later. In blood, most of the thyroid clonotypes expanded above 0.001 were also present.

Germline CDR1 and CDR2: MNHEY and SMNVEV (reference sequence). The CDR3 has 15 amino acids. Between the trimmed V and J ends, which lost 2 bases and 5 bases, there was a span of 13 bases. The receptor was isolated from a woman in her 30s with Graves' ophthalmopathy. The source material was blood. V and J are TRBV27 and TRBJ1-5, with a possible D match to TRBD1 (6 bases). CDR3 amino acids: CASSLRTGIYQPQHF. The CDR3 nucleotides read TGTGCCAGCAGTTTACGCACAGGGATCTATCAGCCCCAGCATTTT.